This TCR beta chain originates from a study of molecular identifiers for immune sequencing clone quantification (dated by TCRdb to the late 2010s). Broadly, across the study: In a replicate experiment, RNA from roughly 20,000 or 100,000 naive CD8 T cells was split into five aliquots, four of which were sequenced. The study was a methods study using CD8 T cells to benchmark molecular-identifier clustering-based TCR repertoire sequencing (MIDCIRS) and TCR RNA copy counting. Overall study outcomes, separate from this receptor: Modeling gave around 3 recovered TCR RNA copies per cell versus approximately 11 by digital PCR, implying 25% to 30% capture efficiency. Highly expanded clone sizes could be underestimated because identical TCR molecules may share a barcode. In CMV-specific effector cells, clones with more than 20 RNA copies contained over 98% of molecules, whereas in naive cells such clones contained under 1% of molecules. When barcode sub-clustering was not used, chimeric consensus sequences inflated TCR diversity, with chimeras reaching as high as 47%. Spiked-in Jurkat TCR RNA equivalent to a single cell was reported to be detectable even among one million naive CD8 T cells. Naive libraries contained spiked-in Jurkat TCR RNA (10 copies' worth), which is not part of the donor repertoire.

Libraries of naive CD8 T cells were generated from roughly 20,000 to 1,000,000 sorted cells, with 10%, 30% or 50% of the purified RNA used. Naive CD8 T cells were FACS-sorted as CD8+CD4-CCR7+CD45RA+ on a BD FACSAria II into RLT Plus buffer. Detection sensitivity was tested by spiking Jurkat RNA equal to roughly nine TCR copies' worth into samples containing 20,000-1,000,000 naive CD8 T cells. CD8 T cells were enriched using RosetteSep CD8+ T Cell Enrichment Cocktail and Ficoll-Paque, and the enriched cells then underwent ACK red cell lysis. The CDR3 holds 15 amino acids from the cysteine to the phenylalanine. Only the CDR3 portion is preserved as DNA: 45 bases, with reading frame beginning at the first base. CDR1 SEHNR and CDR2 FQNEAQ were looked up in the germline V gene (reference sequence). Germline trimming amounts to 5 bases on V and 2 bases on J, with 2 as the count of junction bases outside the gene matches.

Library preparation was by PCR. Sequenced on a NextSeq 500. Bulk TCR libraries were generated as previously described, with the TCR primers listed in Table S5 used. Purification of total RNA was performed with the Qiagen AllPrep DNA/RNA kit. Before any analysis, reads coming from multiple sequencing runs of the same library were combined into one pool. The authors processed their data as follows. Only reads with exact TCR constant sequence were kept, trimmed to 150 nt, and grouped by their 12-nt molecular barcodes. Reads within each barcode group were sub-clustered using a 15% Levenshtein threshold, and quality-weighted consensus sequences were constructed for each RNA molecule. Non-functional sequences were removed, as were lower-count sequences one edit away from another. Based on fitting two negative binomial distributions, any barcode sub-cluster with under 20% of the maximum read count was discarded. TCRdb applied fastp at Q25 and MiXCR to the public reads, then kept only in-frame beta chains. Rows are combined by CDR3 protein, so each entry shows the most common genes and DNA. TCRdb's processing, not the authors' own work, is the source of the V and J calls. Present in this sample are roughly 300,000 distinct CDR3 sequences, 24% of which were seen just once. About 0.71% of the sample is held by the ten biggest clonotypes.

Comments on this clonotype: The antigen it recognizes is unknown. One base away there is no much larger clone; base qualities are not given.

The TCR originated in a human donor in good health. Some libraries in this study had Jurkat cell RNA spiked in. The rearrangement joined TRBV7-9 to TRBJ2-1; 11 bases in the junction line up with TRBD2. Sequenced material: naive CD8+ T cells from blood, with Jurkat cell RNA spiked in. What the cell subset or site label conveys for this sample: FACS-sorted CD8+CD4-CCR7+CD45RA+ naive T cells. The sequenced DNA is TGTGCCAGCAGCAGTAGCGGGAGGGCCTACAATGAGCAGTTCTTC. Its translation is CASSSSGRAYNEQFF.